The T cell receptor (beta chain) described here comes from a study of control samples from healthy donors and cancer patients. Germline V lookup: CDR1 MNHEY, CDR2 SMNVEV (reference sequence). This CDR3 is 13 amino acids long. Between the trimmed V and J ends, which lost 4 bases and 5 bases, there was a span of 11 bases. Generated by immunoSEQ multiplex PCR, the TCRdb table keeps only in-frame clones and is missing some. The repertoire table contains roughly 200,000 clones. The sample comprised blood. This chain joins TRBV27 and TRBJ1-1; D may be TRBD1 (6 bases). The origin of this receptor is a young woman in good health. The CDR3 is CASSSYRETEAFF. The DNA for the CDR3 is TGTGCCAGCAGTTCCTACAGGGAGACTGAAGCTTTCTTT.